The 4 T cell receptor beta chains below were found in one sample sequenced in a study of blood T cell repertoires in COVID-19. Clones were sequenced by immunoSEQ multiplex PCR, and TCRdb holds only the in-frame ones, with some missing. The sample carries around 150,000 clones, 85% recorded once. The sequenced sample consisted of peripheral blood. The source of these receptors is a human donor with acute or convalescent COVID-19. The donor label of this sample is uncertain.

CDR3 loop: CASSTREAHYGYTF. For the CDR3, the DNA is TGTGCCAGCAGCACCCGGGAAGCACACTATGGCTACACCTTC. The J gene is TRBJ1-2, the V gene TRBV3-1 (or the pseudogene TRBV3-2); D unresolved. Germline V lookup: CDR1 LGHDT, CDR2 YNNKEL (reference sequence). The length of the CDR3 is 14 residues. V was clipped by 5 bases and J by 3 bases, with 13 bases between them.

The CDR3 region has the DNA TGTGCCAGCAGTTTCGGGACAGCCCTTGAAGCTTTCTTT. This codes for CASSFGTALEAFF. The genes are TRBV12-3 or TRBV12-4 and TRBJ1-1, with 7 bases that match TRBD1. The CDR3 loop spans 13 amino acids. V gave up 3 bases and J gave up 7 bases; unmatched junction bases: 5.

This clone was observed once. The chain joins TRBV18 to TRBJ1-1; TRBD1 agrees at 7 bases. V lost 2 bases, J lost 0 bases, and 6 bases stayed unmatched. CDR1 and CDR2 from the germline V gene are KGHSH and LQKENI. The CDR3 totals 16 residues. For the CDR3, the DNA is TGTGCCAGCTCACCAACAACAGGGGCTGTGAACACTGAAGCTTTCTTT. Amino acid sequence: CASSPTTGAVNTEAFF.

The V gene is TRBV3-1 (or the pseudogene TRBV3-2), the J gene TRBJ1-5; TRBD1 might be the D (5 bases). V gave up 1 base and J gave up 2 bases, with 6 bases separating them. Germline values: CDR1 LGHDT, CDR2 YNNKEL (reference sequence). This CDR3 is built from 14 residues. DNA for the CDR3: TGTGCCAGCAGCCAAGGGGGGGGCAATCAGCCCCAGCATTTT. Translating it yields CASSQGGGNQPQHF.